The rows below give T cell receptor beta chains drawn from one sample of a study of OX40 agonist ivuxolimab in advanced cancers. Using immunoSEQ multiplex PCR, the repertoire was profiled, and TCRdb retains in-frame clones only, with some absent. The sample shows 80,000 to 95,000 clones, just over 90% of them seen only once. The sample in question was CD4+ or CD8+ T cells sorted from blood, obtained in a trial of the OX40 agonist ivuxolimab. The receptors stem from an adult with an advanced solid tumor such as melanoma, head and neck, liver or kidney cancer. Each CDR3 is given with its conserved first and last residue. The D gene is left open where the match is weak.

TRBJ2-2 TRBV6-4 TRBD1 CASSPWGGQGGTGELFF TGTGCCAGCAGTCCTTGGGGAGGACAGGGTGGCACCGGGGAGCTGTTTTTT
TRBJ2-7 TRBV10-1 - CASSELLGGTYEQYF TGCGCCAGCAGTGAGTTGCTCGGGGGAACGTACGAGCAGTACTTC
TRBJ1-2 TRBV5-6 - CASTPQGNYGYTF TGTGCCAGCACTCCACAGGGCAACTATGGCTACACCTTC
TRBJ2-5 TRBV5-1 TRBD2 CASRSIAGEGTQYF TGCGCCAGCAGGTCAATAGCGGGGGAGGGGACCCAGTACTTC
TRBJ2-6 TRBV30 TRBD2 CAWRGGGPLSGANVLTF TGTGCCTGGAGGGGGGGAGGGCCGCTCTCTGGGGCCAACGTCCTGACTTTC
TRBJ2-7 TRBV6-5 TRBD1 CASSPGTGEEQYF TGTGCCAGCAGTCCAGGGACAGGGGAGGAGCAGTACTTC
TRBJ2-3 TRBV2 TRBD2 CASGSSGGAGTQYF TGTGCCAGCGGTTCCAGCGGGGGGGCTGGTACGCAGTATTTT
TRBJ2-7 TRBV6-1 - CASRRLDGAYEQYF TGTGCCAGCAGGCGGCTCGACGGCGCATACGAGCAGTACTTC
TRBJ1-2 TRBV6-5 - CASSSPDRAYGYTF TGTGCCAGCAGTTCCCCGGACAGAGCCTATGGCTACACCTTC
TRBJ2-7 TRBV6-1 TRBD2 CASSEQLAVYEQYF TGTGCCAGCAGTGAACAGCTAGCGGTATACGAGCAGTACTTC
TRBJ2-1 TRBV7-6 - CASSLASAPYNEQFF TGTGCCAGCAGCTTAGCTAGCGCACCCTACAATGAGCAGTTCTTC
TRBJ1-5 TRBV30 - CAWRDAGGPPQHF TGTGCCTGGAGAGACGCCGGGGGCCCGCCCCAGCATTTT
TRBJ2-2 TRBV7-3 - CASSSYQNTGELFF TGTGCCAGCAGCTCGTATCAGAACACCGGGGAGCTGTTTTTT
TRBJ2-1 TRBV5-5 TRBD2 CASTPGLAGPNEQFF TGTGCCAGCACCCCGGGACTAGCGGGACCCAATGAGCAGTTCTTC
TRBJ1-3 TRBV5-6 TRBD1 CASSRTGQSGNTIYF TGTGCCAGCAGCAGGACAGGGCAATCTGGAAACACCATATATTTT
TRBJ2-7 TRBV18 - CASSPGSPYEQYF TGTGCCAGCTCACCCGGCAGCCCCTACGAGCAGTACTTC
TRBJ1-3 TRBV6-1 - CARRDTLRDTIYF TGTGCCAGAAGGGATACCCTGAGGGACACCATATATTTT
TRBJ2-1 TRBV9 - CASSTIGRGYNEQFF TGTGCCAGCAGCACCATTGGCCGCGGGTACAATGAGCAGTTCTTC
TRBJ2-3 TRBV14 TRBD2 CASSQLAGASTDTQYF TGTGCCAGCAGCCAACTAGCGGGGGCTAGCACAGATACGCAGTATTTT
TRBJ2-5 TRBV7-9 - CASSLAVGTQYF TGTGCCAGCAGCTTAGCGGTGGGGACCCAGTACTTC
TRBJ1-1 TRBV18 TRBD1 CASSRTGGEQTEAFF TGTGCCAGCTCTAGGACAGGGGGCGAACAGACTGAAGCTTTCTTT
TRBJ2-3 TRBV14 - CASSSRAGGLGTDTQYF TGTGCCAGCAGCTCCCGGGCAGGAGGATTGGGCACAGATACGCAGTATTTT
TRBJ1-2 TRBV1 - CTSSQAQGSHGYTF TGCACCAGCAGCCAAGCCCAAGGGAGCCATGGCTACACCTTC
TRBJ2-5 TRBV19 TRBD2 CASSKLAGGTPGETQYF TGTGCCAGTAGTAAACTAGCGGGAGGAACCCCCGGGGAGACCCAGTACTTC